Listed below are T cell receptor beta chains from one sample, sequenced in a study of T-cell reconstitution after alpha-beta-depleted transplantation in children. TCRdb analysed the PCR reads with MiXCR anew, one entry per CDR3 protein. The sample includes some 350,000 distinct CDR3 sequences, 10% to 13% seen only once; the top ten take around 2.4%. The material sequenced was PBMCs from the stem cell graft donor, taken from the stem cell graft. These receptors originate from a human donor who donated a stem cell graft to a child with acute lymphoblastic leukemia. The CDR3 runs from the conserved cysteine through the conserved F or W. A D gene is named only where the DNA matches it firmly. Clone size is shown for a subset of rows, as once, few, many or a class of expanded clone.

CASGDRGLDTEAFF | TGTGCCAGCGGTGACAGGGGCCTCGACACTGAAGCTTTCTTT | TRBJ1-1 | TRBD1 | TRBV6-2/TRBV6-3 | 14 | NA
CASRAGQTSYEQYF | TGTGCCAGCCGAGCGGGACAGACATCCTACGAGCAGTACTTC | TRBJ2-7 | NA | TRBV28 | 14 | many
CASSIYSYEQYF | TGTGCCAGCAGCATATATTCCTACGAGCAGTACTTC | TRBJ2-7 | NA | TRBV7-2 | 12 | NA
CASRDTSGINEQFF | TGCGCCAGCAGGGATACTAGCGGGATCAATGAGCAGTTCTTC | TRBJ2-1 | TRBD2 | TRBV5-1 | 14 | few
CASSLGQSEQFF | TGTGCCAGCAGCTTAGGTCAGAGTGAGCAGTTCTTC | TRBJ2-1 | NA | TRBV7-2 | 12 | NA
CASSFSSGRAESGQFF | TGTGCCAGCAGTTTCTCCAGCGGGAGGGCCGAATCCGGGCAGTTCTTC | TRBJ2-1 | TRBD2 | TRBV12-3/TRBV12-4 | 16 | few
CASSFRLAQGDTQYF | TGTGCCAGCAGTTTCCGACTAGCCCAGGGAGATACGCAGTATTTT | TRBJ2-3 | TRBD2 | TRBV27 | 15 | NA
CASSQDAGQANTEAFF | TGCGCCAGCAGCCAAGATGCCGGACAGGCGAACACTGAAGCTTTCTTT | TRBJ1-1 | TRBD1 | TRBV4-1 | 16 | NA
CASSEGLAGGPSDTQYF | TGTGCCAGCAGCGAGGGACTAGCGGGAGGGCCGTCCGATACGCAGTATTTT | TRBJ2-3 | TRBD2 | TRBV9 | 17 | NA
CASSTGTGGNEQYF | TGCGCCAGCAGCACCGGGACAGGGGGCAACGAGCAGTACTTC | TRBJ2-7 | TRBD1 | TRBV5-1 | 14 | NA
CASSQDRTSGTLFSYNEQFF | TGCGCCAGCAGCCAAGATCGGACTAGCGGGACTCTATTCTCCTACAATGAGCAGTTCTTC | TRBJ2-1 | TRBD2 | TRBV4-1 | 20 | few
CASSSGTSGWAQYF | TGTGCCAGCAGCTCCGGGACTAGCGGGTGGGCCCAGTACTTC | TRBJ2-5 | TRBD2 | TRBV7-9 | 14 | many
CASSAGLPPDNEQFF | TGTGCCAGCAGCGCTGGACTCCCGCCGGACAATGAGCAGTTCTTC | TRBJ2-1 | NA | TRBV9 | 15 | NA
CASSPYLGATSGEQFF | TGTGCCAGCAGCCCCTATCTGGGGGCGACTTCGGGTGAGCAGTTCTTC | TRBJ2-1 | NA | TRBV7-8 | 16 | few
CASSPDNPSTDTQYF | TGTGCCAGCAGCCCAGACAACCCTAGCACAGATACGCAGTATTTT | TRBJ2-3 | NA | TRBV4-2 | 15 | NA
CSAPRPGSYEQYF | TGCAGTGCTCCCCGGCCGGGGTCCTACGAGCAGTACTTC | TRBJ2-7 | NA | TRBV20-1 | 13 | NA
CASSWDRGKEAFF | TGCGCCAGCAGCTGGGACAGGGGGAAGGAAGCTTTCTTT | TRBJ1-1 | TRBD1 | TRBV5-1 | 13 | NA
CAASIRVRGETQYF | TGTGCCGCCAGCATCAGGGTCAGGGGAGAGACCCAGTACTTC | TRBJ2-5 | NA | TRBV6-2/TRBV6-3 | 14 | many
CASPFGGTEAFF | TGTGCCAGCCCCTTCGGGGGCACTGAAGCTTTCTTT | TRBJ1-1 | NA | TRBV12-3/TRBV12-4 | 12 | many
CAWSVNTGELFF | TGTGCCTGGAGTGTTAACACCGGGGAGCTGTTTTTT | TRBJ2-2 | NA | TRBV30 | 12 | NA
CATSALGAPGDTQYF | TGTGCCACCAGCGCCTTGGGGGCCCCGGGAGATACGCAGTATTTT | TRBJ2-3 | NA | TRBV15 | 15 | few
CASSLARVLSGNTIYF | TGTGCCAGCAGCTTGGCCCGAGTACTCTCTGGAAACACCATATATTTT | TRBJ1-3 | NA | TRBV7-8 | 16 | NA
CASSKDGLWNEKLFF | TGCGCCAGCAGCAAGGACGGCCTGTGGAATGAAAAACTGTTTTTT | TRBJ1-4 | NA | TRBV5-1 | 15 | few
CASRLLAGNYNEQFF | TGCGCCAGCCGATTACTAGCGGGAAACTACAATGAGCAGTTCTTC | TRBJ2-1 | TRBD2 | TRBV5-1 | 15 | NA
CASSESPAGGPSSNTGELFF | TGTGCCAGCAGTGAATCCCCAGCGGGAGGGCCTTCATCGAACACCGGGGAGCTGTTTTTT | TRBJ2-2 | TRBD2 | TRBV27 | 20 | few